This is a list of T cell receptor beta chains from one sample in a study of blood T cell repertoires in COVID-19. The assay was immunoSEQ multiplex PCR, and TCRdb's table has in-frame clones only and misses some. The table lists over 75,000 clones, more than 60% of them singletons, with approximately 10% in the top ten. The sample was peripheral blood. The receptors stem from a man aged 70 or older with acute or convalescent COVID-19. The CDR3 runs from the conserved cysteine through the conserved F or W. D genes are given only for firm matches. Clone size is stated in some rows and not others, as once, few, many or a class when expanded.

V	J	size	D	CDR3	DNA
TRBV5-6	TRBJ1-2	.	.	CASSLVEGRRYGYTF	TGTGCCAGCAGCTTGGTGGAGGGAAGGAGGTATGGCTACACCTTC
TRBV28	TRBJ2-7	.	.	CASSQTGTYEQYF	TGTGCCAGCAGTCAAACAGGGACCTACGAGCAGTACTTC
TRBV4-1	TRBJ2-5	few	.	CASSPVRGTFQETQYF	TGCGCCAGCAGCCCTGTCCGGGGGACTTTCCAAGAGACCCAGTACTTC
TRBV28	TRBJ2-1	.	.	CASTFGGEQFF	TGTGCCAGCACTTTTGGAGGGGAGCAGTTCTTC
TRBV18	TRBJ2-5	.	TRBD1	CASSPFDRVETQYF	TGTGCCAGCTCACCGTTCGACAGGGTGGAGACCCAGTACTTC
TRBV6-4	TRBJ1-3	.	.	CASRRGLRRNTIYF	TGTGCCAGCAGAAGGGGATTGCGCAGAAACACCATATATTTT
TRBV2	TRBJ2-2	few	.	CASSGTGNTGELFF	TGTGCCAGCAGTGGTACCGGGAACACCGGGGAGCTGTTTTTT
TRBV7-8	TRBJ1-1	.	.	CASSYSRNTEAFF	TGTGCCAGCAGTTACAGCAGAAACACTGAAGCTTTCTTT
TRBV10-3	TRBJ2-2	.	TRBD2	CAISVLLTSGRKGELFF	TGTGCCATCAGTGTGCTCCTGACTAGCGGGAGAAAGGGGGAGCTGTTTTTT
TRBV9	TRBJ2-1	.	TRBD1	CASSDLRTGGGSEQFF	TGTGCCAGCAGCGACCTCAGGACAGGGGGCGGCTCCGAGCAGTTCTTC
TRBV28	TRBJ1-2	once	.	CASSLGGGDIYGYTF	TGTGCCAGCAGTTTGGGGGGTGGAGATATTTATGGCTACACCTTC
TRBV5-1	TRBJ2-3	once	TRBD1	CASSLGGGDSTDTQYF	TGCGCCAGCAGCTTGGGAGGGGGCGATAGCACAGATACGCAGTATTTT
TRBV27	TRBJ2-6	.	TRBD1	CASSRDRGSSGANVLTF	TGTGCCAGCAGTAGGGACAGGGGCTCCTCTGGGGCCAACGTCCTGACTTTC
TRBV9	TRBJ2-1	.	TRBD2	CASSDPLRGGAGNEQFF	TGTGCCAGCAGCGACCCGCTGCGCGGGGGGGCTGGAAATGAGCAGTTCTTC
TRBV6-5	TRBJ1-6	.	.	CASSYEGLSGNSPLHF	TGTGCCAGCAGTTACGAGGGCCTATCGGGGAATTCACCCCTCCACTTT
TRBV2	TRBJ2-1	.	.	CASSEAHGTAQFF	TGTGCCAGCAGTGAAGCTCACGGGACTGCGCAGTTCTTC
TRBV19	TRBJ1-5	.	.	CASNQGQRGNQPQHF	TGTGCCAGTAATCAAGGACAGAGGGGCAATCAGCCCCAGCATTTT
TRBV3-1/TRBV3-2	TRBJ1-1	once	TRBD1	CASSLRQGAPNTEAFF	TGTGCCAGCAGCCTACGACAGGGGGCTCCGAACACTGAAGCTTTCTTT
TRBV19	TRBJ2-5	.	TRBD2	CASSIIGGMYQETQYF	TGTGCCAGTAGTATAATCGGGGGGATGTACCAAGAGACCCAGTACTTC
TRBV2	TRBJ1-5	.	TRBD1	CASSRYGQGRGNQPQHF	TGTGCCAGCAGTAGATACGGACAGGGAAGGGGGAATCAGCCCCAGCATTTT
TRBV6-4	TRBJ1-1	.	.	CASRLGQNTEAFF	TGTGCCAGCAGGCTCGGACAGAACACTGAAGCTTTCTTT
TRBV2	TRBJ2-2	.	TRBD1	CASRDKGASTGELFF	TGTGCCAGCAGGGATAAGGGGGCCAGCACCGGGGAGCTGTTTTTT
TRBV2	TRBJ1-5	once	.	CASSGINSFLGNQPQHF	TGTGCCAGCAGTGGCATAAACTCCTTTCTGGGCAATCAGCCCCAGCATTTT
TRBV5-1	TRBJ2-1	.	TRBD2	CASSLDAGGHNEQFF	TGCGCCAGCAGCTTGGACGCGGGGGGGCACAATGAGCAGTTCTTC
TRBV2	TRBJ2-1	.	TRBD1	CASKPGGFYNEQFF	TGTGCCAGCAAGCCAGGGGGCTTCTACAATGAGCAGTTCTTC
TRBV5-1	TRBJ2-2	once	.	CASSLEATGELFF	TGCGCCAGCAGCTTGGAAGCCACCGGGGAGCTGTTTTTT
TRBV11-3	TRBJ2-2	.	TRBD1	CASARQGTGELFF	TGTGCCAGCGCTCGACAGGGTACCGGGGAGCTGTTTTTT
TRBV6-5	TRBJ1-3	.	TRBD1	CASSPGQGRNTIYF	TGTGCCAGCAGCCCGGGACAGGGAAGAAACACCATATATTTT
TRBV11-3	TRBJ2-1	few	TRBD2	CASSLGVLAGGNNEQFF	TGTGCCAGCAGCTTAGGAGTCCTAGCGGGGGGAAACAATGAGCAGTTCTTC
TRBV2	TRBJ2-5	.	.	CAPKSGRSETQYF	TGTGCCCCGAAGTCAGGGCGATCGGAGACCCAGTACTTC
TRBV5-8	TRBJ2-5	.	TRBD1	CASSGGTGYPETQYF	TGTGCCAGCAGCGGAGGGACAGGGTATCCGGAGACCCAGTACTTC
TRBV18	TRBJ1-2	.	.	CASSPLLGEYNYGYTF	TGTGCCAGCTCACCCCTCCTCGGGGAATACAACTATGGCTACACCTTC
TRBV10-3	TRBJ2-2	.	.	CAISESGTGELFF	TGTGCCATCAGTGAGTCCGGCACCGGGGAGCTGTTTTTT
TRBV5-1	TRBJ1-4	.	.	CASSLDGGDEKLFF	TGCGCCAGCAGCTTGGACGGGGGTGATGAAAAACTGTTTTTT
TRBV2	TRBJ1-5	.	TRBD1	CASSYGQGGQPQHF	TGTGCCAGCAGTTACGGACAGGGCGGACAGCCCCAGCATTTT
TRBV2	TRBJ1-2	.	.	CASSEVREGRNTF	TGTGCCAGCAGTGAAGTCCGGGAGGGTCGTAACACCTTC
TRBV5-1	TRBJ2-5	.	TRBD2	CASSLGTSGGAAETQYF	TGCGCCAGCAGCTTGGGGACTAGCGGGGGGGCCGCTGAGACCCAGTACTTC
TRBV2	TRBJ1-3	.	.	CASTARATVRSGNTIYF	TGTGCCAGCACCGCCCGAGCGACGGTTCGCTCTGGAAACACCATATATTTT
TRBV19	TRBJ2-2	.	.	CASSIQGELFF	TGTGCCAGTAGTATCCAGGGGGAGCTGTTTTTT
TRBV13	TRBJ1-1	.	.	CASSFSPRGFMNTEAFF	TGTGCCAGCAGCTTCTCACCCAGGGGATTTATGAACACTGAAGCTTTCTTT
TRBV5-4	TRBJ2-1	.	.	CASSGVRGEQFF	TGTGCCAGCAGCGGGGTGCGGGGTGAGCAGTTCTTC
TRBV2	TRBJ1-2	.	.	CASSEALRGGFEGYTF	TGTGCCAGCAGTGAAGCGCTTCGGGGAGGGTTTGAAGGCTACACCTTC
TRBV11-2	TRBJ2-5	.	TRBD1	CASSFTGDGETQYF	TGTGCCAGCAGCTTTACAGGGGACGGGGAGACCCAGTACTTC
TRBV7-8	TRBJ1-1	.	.	CASSLVGNTEAFF	TGTGCCAGCAGCCTAGTCGGGAACACTGAAGCTTTCTTT